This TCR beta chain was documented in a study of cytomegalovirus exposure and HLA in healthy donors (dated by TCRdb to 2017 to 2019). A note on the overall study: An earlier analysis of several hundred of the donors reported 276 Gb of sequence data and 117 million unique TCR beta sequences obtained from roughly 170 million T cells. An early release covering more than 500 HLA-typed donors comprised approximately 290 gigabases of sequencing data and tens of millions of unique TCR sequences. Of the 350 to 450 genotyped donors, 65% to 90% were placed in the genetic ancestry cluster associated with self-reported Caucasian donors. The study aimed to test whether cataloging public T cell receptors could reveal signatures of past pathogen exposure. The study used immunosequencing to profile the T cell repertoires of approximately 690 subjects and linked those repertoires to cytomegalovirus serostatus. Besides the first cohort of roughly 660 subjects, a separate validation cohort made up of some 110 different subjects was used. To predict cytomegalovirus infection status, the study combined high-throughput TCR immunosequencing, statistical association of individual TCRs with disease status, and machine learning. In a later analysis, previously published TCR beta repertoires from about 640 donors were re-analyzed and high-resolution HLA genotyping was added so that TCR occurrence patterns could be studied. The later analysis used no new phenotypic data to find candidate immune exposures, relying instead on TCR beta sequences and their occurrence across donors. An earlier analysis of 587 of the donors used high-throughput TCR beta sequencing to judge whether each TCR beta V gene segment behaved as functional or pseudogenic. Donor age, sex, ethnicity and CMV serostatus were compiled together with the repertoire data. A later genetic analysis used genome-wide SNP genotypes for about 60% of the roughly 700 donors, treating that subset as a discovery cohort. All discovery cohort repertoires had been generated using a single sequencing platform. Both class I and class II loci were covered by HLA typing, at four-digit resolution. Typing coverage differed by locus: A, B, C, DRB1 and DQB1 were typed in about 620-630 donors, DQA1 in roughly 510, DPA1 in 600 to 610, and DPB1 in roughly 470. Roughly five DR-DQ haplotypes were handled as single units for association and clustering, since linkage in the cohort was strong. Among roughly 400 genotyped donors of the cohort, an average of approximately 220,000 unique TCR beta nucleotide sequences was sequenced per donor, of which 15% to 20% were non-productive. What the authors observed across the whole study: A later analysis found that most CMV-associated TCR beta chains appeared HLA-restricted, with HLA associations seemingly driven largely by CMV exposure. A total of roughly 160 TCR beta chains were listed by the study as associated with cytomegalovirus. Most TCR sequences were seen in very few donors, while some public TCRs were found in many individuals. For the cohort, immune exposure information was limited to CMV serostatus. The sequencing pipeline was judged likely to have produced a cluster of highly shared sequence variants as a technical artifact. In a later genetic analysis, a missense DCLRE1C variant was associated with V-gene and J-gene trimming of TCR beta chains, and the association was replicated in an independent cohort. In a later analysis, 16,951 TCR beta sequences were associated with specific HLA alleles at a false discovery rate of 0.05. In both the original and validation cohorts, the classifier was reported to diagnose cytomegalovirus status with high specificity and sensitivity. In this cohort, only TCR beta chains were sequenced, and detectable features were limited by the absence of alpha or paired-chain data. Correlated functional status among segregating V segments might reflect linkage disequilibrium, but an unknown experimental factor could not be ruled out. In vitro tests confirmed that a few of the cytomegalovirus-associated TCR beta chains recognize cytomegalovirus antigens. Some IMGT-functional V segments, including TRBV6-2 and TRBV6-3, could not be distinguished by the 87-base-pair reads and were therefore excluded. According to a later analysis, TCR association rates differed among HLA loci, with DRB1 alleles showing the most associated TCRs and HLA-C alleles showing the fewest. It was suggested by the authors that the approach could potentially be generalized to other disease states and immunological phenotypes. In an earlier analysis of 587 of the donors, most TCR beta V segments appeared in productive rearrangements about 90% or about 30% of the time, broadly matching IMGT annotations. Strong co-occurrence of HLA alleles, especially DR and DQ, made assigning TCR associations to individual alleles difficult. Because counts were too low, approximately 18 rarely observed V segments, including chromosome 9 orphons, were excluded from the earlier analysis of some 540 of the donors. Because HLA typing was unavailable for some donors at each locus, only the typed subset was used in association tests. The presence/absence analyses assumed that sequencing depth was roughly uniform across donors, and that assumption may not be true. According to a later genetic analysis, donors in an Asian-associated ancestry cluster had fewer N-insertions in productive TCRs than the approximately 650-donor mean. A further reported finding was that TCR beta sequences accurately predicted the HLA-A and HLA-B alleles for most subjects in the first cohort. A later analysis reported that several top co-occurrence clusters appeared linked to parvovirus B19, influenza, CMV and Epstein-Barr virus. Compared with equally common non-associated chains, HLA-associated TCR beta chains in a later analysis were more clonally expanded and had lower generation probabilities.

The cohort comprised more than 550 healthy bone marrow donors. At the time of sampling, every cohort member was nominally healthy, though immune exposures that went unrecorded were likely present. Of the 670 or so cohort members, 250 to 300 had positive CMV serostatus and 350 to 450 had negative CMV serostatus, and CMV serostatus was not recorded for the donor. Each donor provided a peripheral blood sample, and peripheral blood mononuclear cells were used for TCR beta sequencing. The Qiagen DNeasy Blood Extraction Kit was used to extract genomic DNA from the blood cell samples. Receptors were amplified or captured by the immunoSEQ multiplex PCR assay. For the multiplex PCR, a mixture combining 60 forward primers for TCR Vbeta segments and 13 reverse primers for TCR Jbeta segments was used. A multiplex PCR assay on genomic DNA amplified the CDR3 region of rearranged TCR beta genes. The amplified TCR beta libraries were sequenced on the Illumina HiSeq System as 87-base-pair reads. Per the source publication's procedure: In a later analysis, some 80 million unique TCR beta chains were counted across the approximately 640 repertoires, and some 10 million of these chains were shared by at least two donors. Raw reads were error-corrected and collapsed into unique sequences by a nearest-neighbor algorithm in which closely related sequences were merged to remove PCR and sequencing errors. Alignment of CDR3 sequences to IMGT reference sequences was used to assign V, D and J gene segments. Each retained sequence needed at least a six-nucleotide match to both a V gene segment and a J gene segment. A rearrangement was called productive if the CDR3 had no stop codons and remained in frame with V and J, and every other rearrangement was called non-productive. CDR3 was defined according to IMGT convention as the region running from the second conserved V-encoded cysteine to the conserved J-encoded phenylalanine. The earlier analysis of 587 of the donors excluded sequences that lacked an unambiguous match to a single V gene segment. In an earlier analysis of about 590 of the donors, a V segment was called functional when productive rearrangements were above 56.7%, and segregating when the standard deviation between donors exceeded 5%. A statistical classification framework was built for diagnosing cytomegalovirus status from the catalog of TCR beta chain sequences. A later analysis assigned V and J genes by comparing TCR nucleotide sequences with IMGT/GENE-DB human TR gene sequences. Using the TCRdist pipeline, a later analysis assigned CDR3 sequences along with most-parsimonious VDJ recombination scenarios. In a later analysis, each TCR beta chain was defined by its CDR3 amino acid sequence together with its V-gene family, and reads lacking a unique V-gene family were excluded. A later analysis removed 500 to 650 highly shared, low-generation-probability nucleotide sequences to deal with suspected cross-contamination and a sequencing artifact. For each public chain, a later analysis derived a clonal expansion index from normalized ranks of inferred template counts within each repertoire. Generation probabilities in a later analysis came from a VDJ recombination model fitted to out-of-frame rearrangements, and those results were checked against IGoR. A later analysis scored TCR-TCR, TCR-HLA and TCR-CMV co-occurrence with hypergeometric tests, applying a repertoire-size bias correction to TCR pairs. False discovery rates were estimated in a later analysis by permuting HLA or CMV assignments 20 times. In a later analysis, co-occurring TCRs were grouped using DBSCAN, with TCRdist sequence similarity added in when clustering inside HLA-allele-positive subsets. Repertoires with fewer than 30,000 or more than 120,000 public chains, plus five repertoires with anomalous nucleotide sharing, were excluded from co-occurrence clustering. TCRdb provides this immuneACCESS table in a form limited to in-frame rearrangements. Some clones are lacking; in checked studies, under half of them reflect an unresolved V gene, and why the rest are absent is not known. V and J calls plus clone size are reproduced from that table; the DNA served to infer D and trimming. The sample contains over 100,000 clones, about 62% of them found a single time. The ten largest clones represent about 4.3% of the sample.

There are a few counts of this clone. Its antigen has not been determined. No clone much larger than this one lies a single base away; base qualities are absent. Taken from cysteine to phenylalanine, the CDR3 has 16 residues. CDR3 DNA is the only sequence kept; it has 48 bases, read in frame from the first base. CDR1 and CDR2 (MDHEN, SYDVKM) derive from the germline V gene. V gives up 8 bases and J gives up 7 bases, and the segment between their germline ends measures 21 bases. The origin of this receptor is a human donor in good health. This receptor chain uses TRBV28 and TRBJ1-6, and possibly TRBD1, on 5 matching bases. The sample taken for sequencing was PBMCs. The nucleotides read TGTGCCAGCGAATCTGGGCTCAGGGCCAAGAATTCACCCCTCCACTTT. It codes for CASESGLRAKNSPLHF.